The source of this T cell receptor beta chain is a study of radiotherapy plus CTLA-4 blockade in lung cancer. Study as a whole: An objective response was seen in about a sixth of patients, and disease control in 25% to 40%.

The germline V and J ends were trimmed by 2 bases and 4 bases, with 12 bases remaining between them. CDR1 SNHLY and CDR2 FYNNEI come from the germline V gene. The CDR3 is 15 residues long. Here immunoSEQ multiplex PCR was the method, and the copy in TCRdb shows in-frame clones only, minus some. The top ten clones hold more than 12% of a sample with about 88,000 clones, roughly 70% of them seen once. The study, taken as a whole, reports: Interferon-beta and early blood T cell clone dynamics reportedly predicted response best.

For this clone: Its specificity is not known.

The material was peripheral blood, obtained from a patient treated with radiotherapy plus ipilimumab. The chain combines TRBV2 with TRBJ1-3; weak D call: TRBD1 (5 bases). This clonotype was obtained from a human donor with non-small cell lung cancer that progressed on radiotherapy plus ipilimumab. DNA of the CDR3: TGTGCCAGCAGTGAATGGCAGGGCTCCGGAAACACCATATATTTT. Translated, it gives CASSEWQGSGNTIYF.